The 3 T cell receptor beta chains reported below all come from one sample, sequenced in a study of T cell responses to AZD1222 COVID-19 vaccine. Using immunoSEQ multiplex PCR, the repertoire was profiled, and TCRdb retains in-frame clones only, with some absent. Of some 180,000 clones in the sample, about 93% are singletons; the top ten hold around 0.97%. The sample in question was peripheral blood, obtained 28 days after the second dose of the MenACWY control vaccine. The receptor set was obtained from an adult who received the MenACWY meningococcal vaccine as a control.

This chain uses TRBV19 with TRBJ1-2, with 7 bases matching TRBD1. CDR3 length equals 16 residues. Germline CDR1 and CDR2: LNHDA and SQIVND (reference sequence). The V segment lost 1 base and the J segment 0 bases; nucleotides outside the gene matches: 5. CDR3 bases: TGTGCCAGTAGTATAGTTTCCGGGACAGCTAACTATGGCTACACCTTC. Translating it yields CASSIVSGTANYGYTF.

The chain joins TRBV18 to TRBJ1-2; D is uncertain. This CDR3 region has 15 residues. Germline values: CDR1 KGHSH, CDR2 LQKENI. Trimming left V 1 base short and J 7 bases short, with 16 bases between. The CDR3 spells CASSPQRGGRSGYTF. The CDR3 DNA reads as TGTGCCAGCTCACCACAGCGGGGTGGTAGGTCTGGCTACACCTTC.

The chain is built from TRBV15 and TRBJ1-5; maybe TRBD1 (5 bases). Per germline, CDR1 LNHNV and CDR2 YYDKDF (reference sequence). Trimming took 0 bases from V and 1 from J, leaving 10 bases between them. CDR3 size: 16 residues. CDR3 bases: TGTGCCACCAGCAGAGACCCGGGACGCAGCAATCAGCCCCAGCATTTT. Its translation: CATSRDPGRSNQPQHF.